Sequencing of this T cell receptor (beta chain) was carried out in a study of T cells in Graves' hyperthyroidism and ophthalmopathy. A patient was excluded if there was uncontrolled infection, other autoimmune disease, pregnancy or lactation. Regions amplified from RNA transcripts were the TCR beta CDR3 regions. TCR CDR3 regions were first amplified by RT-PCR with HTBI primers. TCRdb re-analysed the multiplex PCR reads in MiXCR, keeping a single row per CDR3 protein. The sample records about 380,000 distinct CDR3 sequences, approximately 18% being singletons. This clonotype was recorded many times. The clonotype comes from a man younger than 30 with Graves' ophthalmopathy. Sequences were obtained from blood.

The chain's CDR3 is CSAQEGSQPQHF. The CDR3 DNA reads as TGCAGTGCTCAGGAGGGGAGTCAGCCCCAGCATTTT. The chain uses TRBV20-1 and TRBJ1-5; D perhaps matches TRBD1 (5 bases). CDR3 length equals 12 residues. Trimming stripped 5 bases from V and 6 bases from J, with 11 bases between. Germline V gene lookup returns CDR1 DFQATT and CDR2 SNEGSKA (reference sequence).